Each of the 14 T cell receptor beta chains below was sequenced from the same sample in a study of T-cell reconstitution after alpha-beta-depleted transplantation in children. It was with unique molecular identifiers that the TCRbeta library was prepared. In TCRdb, the PCR reads were re-called with MiXCR into one record per CDR3 protein. Of approximately 1,000,000 distinct CDR3 sequences detected, 25% to 35% appear once; the ten largest clones hold 28%. The sample was PBMCs, mostly from graft donor cells, taken 360 days after TCRalphabeta/CD19-depleted stem cell transplant. The receptors were gathered from a boy under two years old who had a stem cell transplant for SCID, so the T cells may come from the graft donor.

This clonotype occurred a few times. The chain links TRBV27 to TRBJ2-7; 7 nucleotides agree with TRBD1. The CDR3 loop spans 16 amino acids. Per germline, CDR1 MNHEY and CDR2 SMNVEV (reference sequence). Losses at the gene ends were 5 bases for V and 4 bases for J; bases not matched to a gene: 14. CDR3 region: CASSARLGTAFYEQYF. CDR3 nucleotides: TGTGCCAGCAGTGCAAGGCTTGGGACAGCTTTTTACGAGCAGTACTTC.

This clonotype was seen a handful of times. The rearrangement links TRBV6-2 or TRBV6-3 to TRBJ2-7; D gene ambiguous. This CDR3 contains 11 residues. From germline, CDR1 is MNHEY and CDR2 SVGEGT. Trimming took 4 bases from V and 7 from J, leaving 8 bases between them. In DNA, the CDR3 is TGTGCCAGCAGTTCCTACACGGAGCAGTACTTC. Protein sequence: CASSSYTEQYF.

The genes are TRBV12-3 or TRBV12-4 and TRBJ2-3; no reliable D call. V lost 3 bases and J lost 6, with 22 bases in between. The CDR3 sequence is 17 residues long. The CDR3 loop reads CASSFGTPVFLEDTQYF. CDR3 DNA sequence: TGTGCCAGCAGTTTCGGTACACCGGTGTTTCTGGAGGATACGCAGTATTTT.

The chain recombines TRBV4-2 with TRBJ2-7, with 10 bases that match TRBD2. The CDR3 is made up of 16 amino acids. J lost 0 bases, V lost 3 bases, and 5 bases had no gene match. The germline CDR1 and CDR2 sequences are LGHNA and YNFKEQ. CDR3 nucleotide sequence: TGTGCCAGCAGCCAGTTGAGCGGGGGGGACTCCTACGAGCAGTACTTC. Its protein product is CASSQLSGGDSYEQYF.

This sequence joins TRBV28 and TRBJ2-3; TRBD2 matches 11 bases. The CDR3 spans 15 residues. Germline V gene sequence: CDR1 MDHEN, CDR2 SYDVKM. V dropped 6 bases and J dropped 7; count of bases not matched to a gene: 9. The CDR3 region has the DNA TGTGCCAGCAGCGATAGCGGGGGGGCCTTATATACGCAGTATTTT. The encoded protein is CASSDSGGALYTQYF. The variable domain in full, with the rest retrieved from reference TRBV28 and TRBJ2-3, is DVKVTQSSRYLVKRTGEKVFLECVQDMDHENMFWYRQDPGLGLRLIYFSYDVKMKEKGDIPEGYSVSREKKERFSLILESASTNQTSMYLCASSDSGGALYTQYFGPGTRLTVL.

The CDR3 loop reads CASSPERGGRGTQYF. The CDR3 DNA follows: TGCGCCAGCAGCCCGGAGCGGGGGGGCCGAGGTACGCAGTATTTT. The rearrangement links TRBV5-1 to TRBJ2-3; TRBD2 matches 10 bases. Germline V gives CDR1 SGHRS, CDR2 YFSETQ. V gave up 4 bases and J gave up 8 bases; unmatched junction bases: 10. The CDR3 sequence is 15 residues long. The full variable domain, its missing parts supplied by reference TRBV5-1 and TRBJ2-3, is KAGVTQTPRYLIKTRGQQVTLSCSPISGHRSVSWYQQTPGQGLQFLFEYFSETQRNKGNFPGRFSGRQFSNSRSEMNVSTLELGDSALYLCASSPERGGRGTQYFGPGTRLTVL.

The rearrangement links TRBV15 to TRBJ1-6; D is ambiguous. The CDR3 is 13 amino acids. From germline, CDR1 is LNHNV and CDR2 YYDKDF (reference sequence). V was clipped by 0 bases and J by 16 bases, with 13 bases between them. As DNA, the CDR3 is TGTGCCACCAGCAGAGATCGGGGAGGTAGTCTCCACTTT. This translates into CATSRDRGGSLHF.

The chain uses TRBV18 and TRBJ2-1; perhaps TRBD2 as D (6 bases). This CDR3 is 15 amino acids long. V lost 1 base to trimming and J lost 4 bases, with 11 bases between them. Per germline, CDR1 KGHSH and CDR2 LQKENI. CDR3 DNA: TGTGCCAGCTCACCACAGGCGGGGCGATACAATGAGCAGTTCTTC. Protein product: CASSPQAGRYNEQFF.

This chain uses TRBV10-3 with TRBJ2-3; 7 bases map to TRBD2. The CDR3 runs to 12 residues. CDR1 is ENHRY, CDR2 SYGVKD, per germline. Trimming removed 3 bases from V and 6 bases from J; junction bases left unmatched: 0. The CDR3 coding sequence is TGTGCCATCAGTGACGGGAGGGATACGCAGTATTTT. This codes for CAISDGRDTQYF.

This clonotype occurred a few times. The chain has TRBV11-1 and TRBJ2-1; TRBD2 agrees at 11 bases. CDR3 length: 16 amino acids. Germline-derived CDR1 and CDR2 are SGHAT and FQDESV (reference sequence). Trimming took 5 bases from V and 3 from J; bases not matched to a gene: 6. The CDR3 sequence: CASSAGLAGRYNEQFF. The CDR3 DNA is TGTGCCAGCAGCGCCGGACTAGCGGGCCGCTACAATGAGCAGTTCTTC.

The gene calls are TRBV20-1 and TRBJ1-1, with D perhaps TRBD1 (5 bases). This CDR3 contains 14 residues. Per germline, CDR1 DFQATT and CDR2 SNEGSKA (reference sequence). Deletions cut 6 bases from V and 0 bases from J, with 14 bases between. The CDR3 coding sequence is TGCAGTGCCAGTACGGGGGGGATGAACACTGAAGCTTTCTTT. The encoded protein is CSASTGGMNTEAFF.

V usage is TRBV29-1 and J usage is TRBJ2-1; D is uncertain. Germline lookup yields CDR1 SQVTM and CDR2 ANQGSEA. The CDR3 extends over 14 amino acids. V was shortened by 4 bases and J by 0 bases, with 10 bases between the two germline ends. The CDR3 here is CSVALWDSYNEQFF. The CDR3 nucleotides are TGCAGCGTTGCTCTGTGGGACTCCTACAATGAGCAGTTCTTC.

The chain recombines TRBV20-1 with TRBJ2-1; 8 bases match TRBD1. In germline, CDR1 is DFQATT, CDR2 SNEGSKA (reference sequence). Trimming cost V 8 bases and J 5 bases; bases outside gene matches: 8. This CDR3 is 13 amino acids long. The CDR3 is CSTRDRLDNEQFF. For the CDR3, the DNA is TGCAGTACCCGGGACAGGCTTGACAATGAGCAGTTCTTC.

The chain recombines TRBV28 with TRBJ2-7; weak D call: TRBD1 (5 bases). With 3 bases removed from V and 3 bases from J, the gap between germline ends came to 12 bases. There are 14 residues in the CDR3. Germline assignment: CDR1 MDHEN and CDR2 SYDVKM. The CDR3 reads CASSFQQVGYEQYF. The CDR3 DNA is TGTGCCAGCAGTTTTCAACAGGTAGGCTACGAGCAGTACTTC.